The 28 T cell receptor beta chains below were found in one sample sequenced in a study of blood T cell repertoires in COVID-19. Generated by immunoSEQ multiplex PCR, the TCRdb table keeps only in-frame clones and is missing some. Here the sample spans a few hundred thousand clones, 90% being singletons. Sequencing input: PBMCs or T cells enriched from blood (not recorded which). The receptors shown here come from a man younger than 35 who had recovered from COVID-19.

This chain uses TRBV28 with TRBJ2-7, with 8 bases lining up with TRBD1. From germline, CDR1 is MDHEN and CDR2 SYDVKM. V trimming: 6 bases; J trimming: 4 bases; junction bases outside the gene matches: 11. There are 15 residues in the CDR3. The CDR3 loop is CASRTLRTGFYEQYF. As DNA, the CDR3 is TGTGCCAGCAGAACGCTCCGGACAGGGTTTTACGAGCAGTACTTC.

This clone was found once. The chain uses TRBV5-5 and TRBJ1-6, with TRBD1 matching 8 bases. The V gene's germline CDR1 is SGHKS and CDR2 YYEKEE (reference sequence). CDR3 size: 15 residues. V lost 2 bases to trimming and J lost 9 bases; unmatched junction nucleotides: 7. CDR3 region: CASSLGQGTFSPLHF. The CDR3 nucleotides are TGTGCCAGCAGCTTAGGACAGGGAACCTTTTCACCCCTCCACTTT.

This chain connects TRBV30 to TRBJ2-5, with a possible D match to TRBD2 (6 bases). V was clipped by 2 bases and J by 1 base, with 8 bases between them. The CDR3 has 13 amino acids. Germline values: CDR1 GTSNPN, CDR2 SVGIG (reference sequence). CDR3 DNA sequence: TGTGCCTGGAGTCGGGACTTCCAAGAGACCCAGTACTTC. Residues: CAWSRDFQETQYF.

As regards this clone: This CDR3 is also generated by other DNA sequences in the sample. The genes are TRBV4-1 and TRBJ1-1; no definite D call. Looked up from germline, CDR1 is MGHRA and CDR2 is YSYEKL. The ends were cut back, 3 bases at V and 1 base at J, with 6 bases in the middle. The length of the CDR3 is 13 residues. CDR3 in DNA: TGCGCCAGCAGCCAGGCAGGGAACACTGAAGCTTTCTTT. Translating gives CASSQAGNTEAFF.

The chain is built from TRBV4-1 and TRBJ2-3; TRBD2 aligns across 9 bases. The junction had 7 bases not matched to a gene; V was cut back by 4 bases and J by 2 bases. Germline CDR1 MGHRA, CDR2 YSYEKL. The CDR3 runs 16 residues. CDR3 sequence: CASSPGGLAFTDTQYF. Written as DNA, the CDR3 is TGCGCCAGCAGCCCAGGGGGACTAGCATTCACAGATACGCAGTATTTT.

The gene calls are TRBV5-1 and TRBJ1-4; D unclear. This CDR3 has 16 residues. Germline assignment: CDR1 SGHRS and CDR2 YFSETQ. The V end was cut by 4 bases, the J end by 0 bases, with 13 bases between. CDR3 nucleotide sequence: TGCGCCAGCAGCGTGTCCGGGTTTGCAACTAATGAAAAACTGTTTTTT. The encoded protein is CASSVSGFATNEKLFF.

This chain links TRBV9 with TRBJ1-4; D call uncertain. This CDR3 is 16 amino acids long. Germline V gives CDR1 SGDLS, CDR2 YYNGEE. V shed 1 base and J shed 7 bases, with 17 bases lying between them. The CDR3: CASSVSRGGHSEKLFF. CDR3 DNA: TGTGCCAGCAGCGTATCTCGGGGAGGGCATAGTGAAAAACTGTTTTTT.

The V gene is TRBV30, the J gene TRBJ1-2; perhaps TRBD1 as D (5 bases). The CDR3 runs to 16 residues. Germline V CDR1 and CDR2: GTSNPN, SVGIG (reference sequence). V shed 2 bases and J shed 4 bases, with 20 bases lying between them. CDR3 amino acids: CAWSFSFRDLGYGYTF. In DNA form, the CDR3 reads TGTGCCTGGAGTTTTTCGTTTCGGGACTTAGGCTATGGCTACACCTTC.

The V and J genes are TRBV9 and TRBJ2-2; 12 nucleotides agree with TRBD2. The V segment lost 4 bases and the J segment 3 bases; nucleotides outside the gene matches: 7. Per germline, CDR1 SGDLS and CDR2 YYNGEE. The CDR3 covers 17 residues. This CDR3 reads CASSSGTSGFYTGELFF. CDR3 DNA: TGTGCCAGCAGCTCCGGGACTAGCGGGTTTTACACCGGGGAGCTGTTTTTT.

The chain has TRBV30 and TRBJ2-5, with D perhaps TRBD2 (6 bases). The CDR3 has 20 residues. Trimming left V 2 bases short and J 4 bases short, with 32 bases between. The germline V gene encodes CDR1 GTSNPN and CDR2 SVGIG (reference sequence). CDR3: CAWSSPLTRGIVFYGETQYF. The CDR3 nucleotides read TGTGCCTGGAGTTCCCCCCTGACGCGGGGAATCGTTTTCTACGGAGAGACCCAGTACTTC.

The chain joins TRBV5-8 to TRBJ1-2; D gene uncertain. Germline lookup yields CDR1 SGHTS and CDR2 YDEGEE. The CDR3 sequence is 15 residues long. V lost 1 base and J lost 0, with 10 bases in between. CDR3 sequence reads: CASSLIPYPNYGYTF. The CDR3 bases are TGTGCCAGCAGCTTGATCCCCTATCCTAACTATGGCTACACCTTC.

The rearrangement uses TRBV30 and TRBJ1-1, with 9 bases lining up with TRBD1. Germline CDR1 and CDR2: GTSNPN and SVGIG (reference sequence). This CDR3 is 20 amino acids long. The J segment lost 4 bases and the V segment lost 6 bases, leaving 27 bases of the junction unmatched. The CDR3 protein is CACAHRGRATEGFGSTEAFF. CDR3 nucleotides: TGTGCCTGCGCCCACAGGGGGCGCGCCACGGAGGGTTTCGGATCCACTGAAGCTTTCTTT.

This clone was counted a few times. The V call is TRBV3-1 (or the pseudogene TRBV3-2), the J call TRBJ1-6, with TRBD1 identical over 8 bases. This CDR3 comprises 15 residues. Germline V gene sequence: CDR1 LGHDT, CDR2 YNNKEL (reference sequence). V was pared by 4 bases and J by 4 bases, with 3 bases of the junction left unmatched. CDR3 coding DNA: TGTGCCAGCAGCCTAGGACAGGGATATAATTCACCCCTCCACTTT. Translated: CASSLGQGYNSPLHF.

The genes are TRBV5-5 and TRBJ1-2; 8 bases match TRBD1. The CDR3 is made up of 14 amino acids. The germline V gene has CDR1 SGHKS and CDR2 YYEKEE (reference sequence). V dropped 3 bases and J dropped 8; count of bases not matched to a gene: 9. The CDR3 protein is CASSSWTGMRGYTF. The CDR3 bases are TGTGCCAGCAGCTCCTGGACAGGGATGCGCGGCTACACCTTC.

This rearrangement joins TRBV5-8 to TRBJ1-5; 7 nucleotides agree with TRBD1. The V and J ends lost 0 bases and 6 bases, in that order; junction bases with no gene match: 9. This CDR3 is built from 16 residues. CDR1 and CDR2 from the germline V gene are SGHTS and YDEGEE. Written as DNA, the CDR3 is TGTGCCAGCAGCTTGGGGGCAGGGGGGTCAGGTCAGCCCCAGCATTTT. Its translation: CASSLGAGGSGQPQHF.

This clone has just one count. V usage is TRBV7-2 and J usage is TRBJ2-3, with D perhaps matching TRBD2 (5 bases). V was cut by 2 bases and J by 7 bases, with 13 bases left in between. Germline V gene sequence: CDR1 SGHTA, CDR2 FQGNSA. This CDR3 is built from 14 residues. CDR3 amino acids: CASSLRWETNTQYF. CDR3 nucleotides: TGTGCCAGCAGCTTAAGGTGGGAGACCAATACGCAGTATTTT.

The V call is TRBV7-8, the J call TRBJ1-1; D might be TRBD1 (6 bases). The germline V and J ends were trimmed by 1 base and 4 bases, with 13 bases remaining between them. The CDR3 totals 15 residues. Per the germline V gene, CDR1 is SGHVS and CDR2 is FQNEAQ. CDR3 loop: CASSLGRGGGTEAFF. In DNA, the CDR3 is TGTGCCAGCAGCTTAGGACGGGGGGGCGGCACTGAAGCTTTCTTT.

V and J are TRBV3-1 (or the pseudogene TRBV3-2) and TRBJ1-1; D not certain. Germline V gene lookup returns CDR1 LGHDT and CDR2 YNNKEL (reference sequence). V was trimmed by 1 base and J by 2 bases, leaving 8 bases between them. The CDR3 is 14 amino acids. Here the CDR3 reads CASSQGYGNTEAFF. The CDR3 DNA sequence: TGTGCCAGCAGCCAAGGATACGGTAACACTGAAGCTTTCTTT.

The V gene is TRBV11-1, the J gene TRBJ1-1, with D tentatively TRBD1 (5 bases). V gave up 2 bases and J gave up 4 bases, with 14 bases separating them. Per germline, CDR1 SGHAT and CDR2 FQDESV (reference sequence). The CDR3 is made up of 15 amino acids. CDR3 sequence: CASSLIAGEVTEAFF. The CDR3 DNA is TGTGCCAGCAGCTTAATAGCGGGGGAGGTCACTGAAGCTTTCTTT. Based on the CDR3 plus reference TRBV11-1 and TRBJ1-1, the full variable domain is EAEVAQSPRYKITEKSQAVAFWCDPISGHATLYWYRQILGQGPELLVQFQDESVVDDSQLPKDRFSAERLKGVDSTLKIQPAELGDSAMYLCASSLIAGEVTEAFFGQGTRLTVV.

The CDR3 sequence: CASSLYRRDSYEQYF. For the CDR3, the DNA is TGTGCCAGCAGTTTATACCGCCGGGACTCCTACGAGCAGTACTTC. The V call is TRBV28, the J call TRBJ2-7, with a weak D call TRBD2 (5 bases). The germline CDR1 and CDR2 sequences are MDHEN and SYDVKM. The ends were cut back, 1 base at V and 0 bases at J, with 10 bases in the middle. The CDR3 totals 15 residues.

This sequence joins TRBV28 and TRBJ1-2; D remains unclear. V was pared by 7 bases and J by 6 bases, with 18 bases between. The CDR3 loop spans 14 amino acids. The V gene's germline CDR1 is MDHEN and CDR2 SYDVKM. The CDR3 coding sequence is TGTGCCAGCACCTCACCCCCCGCCGGTCATGGCTACACCTTC. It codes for CASTSPPAGHGYTF.

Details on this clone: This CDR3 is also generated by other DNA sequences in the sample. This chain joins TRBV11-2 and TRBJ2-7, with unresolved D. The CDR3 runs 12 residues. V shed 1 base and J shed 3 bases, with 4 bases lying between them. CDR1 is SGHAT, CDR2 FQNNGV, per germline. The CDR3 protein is CASSLAGYEQYF. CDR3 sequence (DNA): TGTGCCAGCAGCTTAGCAGGCTACGAGCAGTACTTC.

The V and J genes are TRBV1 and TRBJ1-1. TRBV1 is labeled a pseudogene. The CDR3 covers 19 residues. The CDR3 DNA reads TGCACCAGCAGCCAAGATTACAGGCAGGGAGGGGGGGATGGCACTGAAGCTTTCTTT. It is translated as CTSSQDYRQGGGDGTEAFF.

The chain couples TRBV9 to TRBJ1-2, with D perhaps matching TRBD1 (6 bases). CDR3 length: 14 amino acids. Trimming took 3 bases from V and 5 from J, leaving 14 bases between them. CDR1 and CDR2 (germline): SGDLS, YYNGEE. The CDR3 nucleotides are TGTGCCAGCAGCGAGGCCAGGGGAGAATATGGCTACACCTTC. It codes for CASSEARGEYGYTF.

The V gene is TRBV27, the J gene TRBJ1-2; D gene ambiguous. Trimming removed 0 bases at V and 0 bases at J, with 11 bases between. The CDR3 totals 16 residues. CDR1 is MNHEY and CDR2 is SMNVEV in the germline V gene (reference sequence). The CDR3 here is CASSLSWPGANYGYTF. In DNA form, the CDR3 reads TGTGCCAGCAGTTTATCGTGGCCGGGAGCTAACTATGGCTACACCTTC.

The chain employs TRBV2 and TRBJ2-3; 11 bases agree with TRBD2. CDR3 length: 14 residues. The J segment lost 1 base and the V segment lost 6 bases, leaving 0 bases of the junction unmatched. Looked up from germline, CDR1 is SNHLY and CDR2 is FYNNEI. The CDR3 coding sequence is TGTGCCAGCAGGACTAGCGGGGGCACAGATACGCAGTATTTT. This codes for CASRTSGGTDTQYF. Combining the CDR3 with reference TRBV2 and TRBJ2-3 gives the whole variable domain EPEVTQTPSHQVTQMGQEVILRCVPISNHLYFYWYRQILGQKVEFLVSFYNNEISEKSEIFDDQFSVERPDGSNFTLKIRSTKLEDSAMYFCASRTSGGTDTQYFGPGTRLTVL.

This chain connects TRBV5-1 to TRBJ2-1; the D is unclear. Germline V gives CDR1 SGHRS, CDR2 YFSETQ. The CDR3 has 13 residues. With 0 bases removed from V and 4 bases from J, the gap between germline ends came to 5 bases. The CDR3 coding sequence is TGCGCCAGCAGCTTGGATACTTACAATGAGCAGTTCTTC. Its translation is CASSLDTYNEQFF.

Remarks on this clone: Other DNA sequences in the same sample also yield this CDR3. DNA for the CDR3: TGTGCCAGCAGTTTAGGGGGGAGCTCCTACGAGCAGTACTTC. This encodes CASSLGGSSYEQYF. The J gene is TRBJ2-7, the V gene TRBV28; TRBD2 is a possible D gene (6 bases). Trimming stripped 2 bases from V and 0 bases from J, with 8 bases between. The CDR3 consists of 14 residues. The germline V gene encodes CDR1 MDHEN and CDR2 SYDVKM.